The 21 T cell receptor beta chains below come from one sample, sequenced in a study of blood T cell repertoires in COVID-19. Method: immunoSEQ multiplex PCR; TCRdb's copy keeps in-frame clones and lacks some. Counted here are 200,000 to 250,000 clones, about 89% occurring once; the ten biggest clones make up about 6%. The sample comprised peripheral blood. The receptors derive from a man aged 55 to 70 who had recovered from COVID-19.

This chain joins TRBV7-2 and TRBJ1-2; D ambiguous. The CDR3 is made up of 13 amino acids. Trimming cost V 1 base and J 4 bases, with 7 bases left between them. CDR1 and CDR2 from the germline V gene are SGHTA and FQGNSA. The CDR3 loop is CASSLVFGYGYTF. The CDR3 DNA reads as TGTGCCAGCAGCTTAGTGTTCGGCTATGGCTACACCTTC. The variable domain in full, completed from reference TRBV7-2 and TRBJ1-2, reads GAGVSQSPSNKVTEKGKDVELRCDPISGHTALYWYRQSLGQGLEFLIYFQGNSAPDKSGLPSDRFSAERTGGSVSTLTIQRTQQEDSAVYLCASSLVFGYGYTFGSGTRLTVV.

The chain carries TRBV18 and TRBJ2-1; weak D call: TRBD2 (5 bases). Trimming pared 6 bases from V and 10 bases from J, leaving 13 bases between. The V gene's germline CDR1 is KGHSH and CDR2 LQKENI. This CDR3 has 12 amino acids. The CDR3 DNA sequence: TGTGCCAGCTCTCAACAACCGGGAGAGCAGTTCTTC. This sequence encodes CASSQQPGEQFF.

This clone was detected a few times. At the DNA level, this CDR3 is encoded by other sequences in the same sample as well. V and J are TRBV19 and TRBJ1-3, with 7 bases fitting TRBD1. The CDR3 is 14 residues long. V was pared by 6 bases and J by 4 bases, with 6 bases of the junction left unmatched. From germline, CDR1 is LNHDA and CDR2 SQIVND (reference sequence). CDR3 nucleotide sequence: TGTGCCAGTAGCCAGACAGGGCCCGGAAACACCATATATTTT. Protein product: CASSQTGPGNTIYF.

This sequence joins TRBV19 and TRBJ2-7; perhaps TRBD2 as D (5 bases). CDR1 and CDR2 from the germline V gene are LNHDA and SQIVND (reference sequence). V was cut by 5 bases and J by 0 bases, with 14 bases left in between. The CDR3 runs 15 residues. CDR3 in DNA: TGTGCCAGTAGTCTGACTCTTGGGAGCTCCTACGAGCAGTACTTC. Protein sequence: CASSLTLGSSYEQYF.

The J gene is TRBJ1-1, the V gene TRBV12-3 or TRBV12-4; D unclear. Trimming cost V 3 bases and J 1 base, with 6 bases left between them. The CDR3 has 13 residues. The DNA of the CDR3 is TGTGCCAGCAGTTTTGTCGGGAACACTGAAGCTTTCTTT. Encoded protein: CASSFVGNTEAFF.

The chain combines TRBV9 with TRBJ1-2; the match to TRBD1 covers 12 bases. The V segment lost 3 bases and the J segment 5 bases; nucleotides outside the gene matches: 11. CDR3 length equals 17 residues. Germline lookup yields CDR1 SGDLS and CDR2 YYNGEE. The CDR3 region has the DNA TGTGCCAGCAGCGCCGGGACAGGGGGCCCCTCTTGGTATGGCTACACCTTC. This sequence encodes CASSAGTGGPSWYGYTF.

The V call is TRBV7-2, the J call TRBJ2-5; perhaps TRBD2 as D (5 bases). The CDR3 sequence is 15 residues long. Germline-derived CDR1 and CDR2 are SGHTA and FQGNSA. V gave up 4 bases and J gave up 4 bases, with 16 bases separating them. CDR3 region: CASSSSGRGRETQYF. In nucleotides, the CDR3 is TGTGCCAGCAGCTCCTCAGGCCGAGGGAGAGAGACCCAGTACTTC.

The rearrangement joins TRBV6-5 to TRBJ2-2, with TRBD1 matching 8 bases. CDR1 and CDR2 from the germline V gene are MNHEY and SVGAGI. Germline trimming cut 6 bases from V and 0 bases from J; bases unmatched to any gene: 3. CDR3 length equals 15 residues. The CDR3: CASRVDRANTGELFF. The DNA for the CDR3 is TGTGCCAGCAGAGTGGACAGGGCGAACACCGGGGAGCTGTTTTTT.

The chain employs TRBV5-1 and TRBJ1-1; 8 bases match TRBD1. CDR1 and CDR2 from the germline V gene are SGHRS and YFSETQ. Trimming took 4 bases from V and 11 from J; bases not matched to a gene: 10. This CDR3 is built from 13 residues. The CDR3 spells CASSSRGQATAFF. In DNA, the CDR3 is TGCGCCAGCAGCAGCCGGGGACAGGCCACGGCTTTCTTT.

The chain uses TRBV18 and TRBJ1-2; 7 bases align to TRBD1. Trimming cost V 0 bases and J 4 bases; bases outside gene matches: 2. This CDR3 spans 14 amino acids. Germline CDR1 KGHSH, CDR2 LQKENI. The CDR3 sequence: CASSPPGQPYGYTF. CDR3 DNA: TGTGCCAGCTCACCACCGGGACAGCCCTATGGCTACACCTTC.

The CDR3 protein is CASSPTEGVKTQYF. For the CDR3, the DNA is TGTGCCAGCAGTCCCACGGAGGGTGTGAAGACCCAGTACTTC. The chain uses TRBV27 and TRBJ2-5; possibly TRBD2 for D (6 bases). The CDR3 totals 14 residues. The germline V gene encodes CDR1 MNHEY and CDR2 SMNVEV (reference sequence). V was pared by 5 bases and J by 6 bases, with 16 bases between.

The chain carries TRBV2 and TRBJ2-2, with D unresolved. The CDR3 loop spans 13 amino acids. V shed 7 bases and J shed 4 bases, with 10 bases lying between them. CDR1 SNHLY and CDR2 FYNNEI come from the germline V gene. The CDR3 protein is CASTLTLTGELFF. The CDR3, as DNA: TGTGCCAGCACCCTGACACTCACCGGGGAGCTGTTTTTT.

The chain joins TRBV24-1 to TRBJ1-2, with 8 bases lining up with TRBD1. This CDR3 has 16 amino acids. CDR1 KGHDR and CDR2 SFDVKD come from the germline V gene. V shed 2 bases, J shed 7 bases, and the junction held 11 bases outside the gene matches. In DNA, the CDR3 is TGTGCCACCAGTGATTACAGGGGGATAGGACTCGGTGGCTACACCTTC. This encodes CATSDYRGIGLGGYTF.

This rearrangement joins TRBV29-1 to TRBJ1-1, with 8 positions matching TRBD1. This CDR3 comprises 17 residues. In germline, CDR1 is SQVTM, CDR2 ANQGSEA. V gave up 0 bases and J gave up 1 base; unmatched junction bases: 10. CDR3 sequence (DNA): TGCAGCGTTGAAGATCGACAGGGGCTAAGCAAGAACACTGAAGCTTTCTTT. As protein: CSVEDRQGLSKNTEAFF.

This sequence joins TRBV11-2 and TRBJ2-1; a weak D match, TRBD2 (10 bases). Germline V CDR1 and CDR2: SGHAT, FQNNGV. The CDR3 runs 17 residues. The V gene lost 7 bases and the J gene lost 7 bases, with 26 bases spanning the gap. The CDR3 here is CASNELAGQGFRNEQFF. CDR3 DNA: TGTGCCAGCAACGAACTAGCGGGACAGGGTTTTAGGAATGAGCAGTTCTTC.

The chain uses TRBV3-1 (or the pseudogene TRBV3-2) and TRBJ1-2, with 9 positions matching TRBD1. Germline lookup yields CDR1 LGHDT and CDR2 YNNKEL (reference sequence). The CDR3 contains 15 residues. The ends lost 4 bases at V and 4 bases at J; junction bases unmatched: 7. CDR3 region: CASSRRQGESYGYTF. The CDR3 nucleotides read TGTGCCAGCAGCCGACGACAGGGGGAGTCCTATGGCTACACCTTC.

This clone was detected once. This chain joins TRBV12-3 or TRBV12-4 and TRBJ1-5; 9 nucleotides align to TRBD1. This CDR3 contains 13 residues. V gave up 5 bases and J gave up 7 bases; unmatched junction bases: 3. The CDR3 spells CASSTGQGQPQHF. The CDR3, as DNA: TGTGCCAGCAGTACGGGACAGGGACAGCCCCAGCATTTT.

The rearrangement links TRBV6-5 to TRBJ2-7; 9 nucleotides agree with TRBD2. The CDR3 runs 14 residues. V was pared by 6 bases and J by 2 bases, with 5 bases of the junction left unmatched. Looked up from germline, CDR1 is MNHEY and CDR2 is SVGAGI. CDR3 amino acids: CASSLAGSTYEQYF. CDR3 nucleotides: TGTGCCAGCAGCCTAGCGGGGTCTACCTACGAGCAGTACTTC.

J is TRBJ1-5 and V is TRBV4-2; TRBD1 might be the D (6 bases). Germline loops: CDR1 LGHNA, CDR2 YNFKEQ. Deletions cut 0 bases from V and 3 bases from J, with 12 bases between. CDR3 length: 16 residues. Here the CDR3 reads CASSQDPGGVNQPQHF. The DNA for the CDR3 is TGTGCCAGCAGCCAAGATCCGGGGGGCGTCAATCAGCCCCAGCATTTT.

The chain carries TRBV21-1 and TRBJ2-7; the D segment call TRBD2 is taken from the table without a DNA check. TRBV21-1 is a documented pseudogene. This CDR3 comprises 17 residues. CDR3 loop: CASSKEKREDTTDEQYF. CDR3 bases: TGTGCCAGCAGCAAAGAGAAGCGGGAGGACACTACCGACGAGCAGTACTTC.

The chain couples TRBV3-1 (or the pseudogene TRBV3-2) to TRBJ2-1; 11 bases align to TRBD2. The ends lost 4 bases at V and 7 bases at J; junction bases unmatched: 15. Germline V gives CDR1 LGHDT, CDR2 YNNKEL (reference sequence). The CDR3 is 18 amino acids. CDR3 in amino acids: CASSPISRLAGGWNEQFF. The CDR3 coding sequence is TGTGCCAGCAGCCCTATATCGCGGCTAGCGGGAGGATGGAATGAGCAGTTCTTC.